These 32 T cell receptor beta chains were sequenced from one sample in a study of cytomegalovirus exposure and HLA in healthy donors. In the PCR, 60 Vbeta and 13 Jbeta primers were used. Profiled with immunoSEQ multiplex PCR; TCRdb holds only in-frame clones, not every one. The table has 90,000 to 140,000 clones, about 81% seen once; the top ten hold approximately 2.2%. Specimen: PBMCs. These receptors were obtained from a man younger than 45 in good health and CMV-seronegative.

This clone occurred once. The J gene is TRBJ1-5, the V gene TRBV6-1; D may be TRBD1 (5 bases). V was shortened by 6 bases and J by 3 bases, with 12 bases between the two germline ends. Germline V gene lookup returns CDR1 MNHNS and CDR2 SASEGT. The CDR3 is 14 amino acids. The CDR3 DNA follows: TGTGCCAGCAGCCCAGCAGGGCCCAATCAGCCCCAGCATTTT. This sequence encodes CASSPAGPNQPQHF.

This chain connects TRBV14 to TRBJ2-7; 12 nucleotides agree with TRBD1. Germline CDR1 and CDR2: SGHDN and FVKESK. The length of the CDR3 is 14 residues. The V segment lost 5 bases and the J segment 5 bases; nucleotides outside the gene matches: 4. The DNA for the CDR3 is TGTGCCAGCAGCTGGGACAGGGGGCGAAACGAGCAGTACTTC. As protein: CASSWDRGRNEQYF.

V is TRBV7-3 and J is TRBJ1-6, with D perhaps matching TRBD1 (5 bases). V shed 2 bases and J shed 6 bases, with 8 bases lying between them. The germline CDR1 and CDR2 sequences are SGHTA and FQGTGA. The CDR3 contains 14 residues. The CDR3 sequence: CASSLGHSNSPLHF. CDR3 coding DNA: TGTGCCAGCAGCTTAGGACACAGTAATTCACCCCTCCACTTT.

The chain joins TRBV6-5 to TRBJ1-3, with D unresolved. This CDR3 comprises 16 residues. Germline V gives CDR1 MNHEY, CDR2 SVGAGI. Trimming cost V 4 bases and J 2 bases, with 15 bases left between them. CDR3 DNA: TGTGCCAGCAGTTTCACCTATCAATCCCCTGGAAACACCATATATTTT. Translating gives CASSFTYQSPGNTIYF.

The chain employs TRBV7-2 and TRBJ2-2, with TRBD2 identical over 7 bases. Germline lookup yields CDR1 SGHTA and CDR2 FQGNSA. V was pared by 5 bases and J by 0 bases, with 9 bases of the junction left unmatched. This CDR3 region has 17 residues. CDR3: CASSPKVGGTNTGELFF. CDR3 nucleotide sequence: TGTGCCAGCAGCCCGAAGGTCGGGGGGACGAACACCGGGGAGCTGTTTTTT.

The chain carries TRBV7-9 and TRBJ1-2; D not certain. The CDR3 contains 11 residues. CDR1 is SEHNR and CDR2 is FQNEAQ in the germline V gene (reference sequence). The V and J ends lost 2 bases and 6 bases respectively, with 4 bases between them. CDR3 sequence (DNA): TGTGCCAGCAGCTTACTCGATGGCTACACCTTC. It codes for CASSLLDGYTF.

The chain employs TRBV4-1 and TRBJ1-4; 7 nucleotides match TRBD1. From germline, CDR1 is MGHRA and CDR2 YSYEKL. With 2 bases clipped from V and 2 bases from J, the junction kept 5 bases outside the gene matches. CDR3 length: 16 amino acids. The DNA of the CDR3 is TGCGCCAGCAGCCAACTAGGGGGCGCTACTAATGAAAAACTGTTTTTT. Its protein product is CASSQLGGATNEKLFF.

The rearrangement uses TRBV19 and TRBJ2-1; TRBD1 matches at 10 bases. Germline V lookup: CDR1 LNHDA, CDR2 SQIVND (reference sequence). The ends lost 7 bases at V and 1 base at J; junction bases unmatched: 13. This CDR3 region has 18 residues. The CDR3 region has the DNA TGTGCCAGTACTCCGGGACAGGGGACCGCGGGTTCCTACAATGAGCAGTTCTTC. Protein sequence: CASTPGQGTAGSYNEQFF. Together with reference TRBV19 and TRBJ2-1, the CDR3 gives the full variable domain: DGGITQSPKYLFRKEGQNVTLSCEQNLNHDAMYWYRQDPGQGLRLIYYSQIVNDFQKGDIAEGYSVSREKKESFPLTVTSAQKNPTAFYLCASTPGQGTAGSYNEQFFGPGTRLTVL.

The chain couples TRBV18 to TRBJ2-7, with 10 bases matching TRBD2. This CDR3 region has 14 residues. Germline assignment: CDR1 KGHSH and CDR2 LQKENI. V was clipped by 4 bases and J by 5 bases; unmatched bases: 5. CDR3 nucleotides: TGTGCCAGCTCACTGGGGACTAGCGACAACGAGCAGTACTTC. Its translation is CASSLGTSDNEQYF.

The CDR3 coding sequence is TGTGCCAGCAGTCCCGGGACAGGGCCCTCGGAGCAGTACTTC. This codes for CASSPGTGPSEQYF. This chain links TRBV28 with TRBJ2-7, with 9 bases aligning to TRBD1. This CDR3 contains 14 residues. The junction had 9 bases not matched to a gene; V was cut back by 5 bases and J by 7 bases. The germline V gene encodes CDR1 MDHEN and CDR2 SYDVKM.

The DNA of the CDR3 is TGTGCCAGCAGGGGACAGGGAGACACTGAAGCTTTCTTT. Its protein is CASRGQGDTEAFF. The J gene is TRBJ1-1, the V gene TRBV2, with TRBD1 matching 9 bases. From germline, CDR1 is SNHLY and CDR2 FYNNEI. The J segment lost 3 bases and the V segment lost 6 bases, leaving 2 bases of the junction unmatched. The CDR3 is made up of 13 amino acids.

The genes are TRBV29-1 and TRBJ2-3; possibly TRBD1 for D (6 bases). The germline V and J ends were trimmed by 4 bases and 1 base, with 15 bases remaining between them. This CDR3 has 15 residues. Germline CDR1 and CDR2: SQVTM and ANQGSEA. The CDR3 DNA follows: TGCAGCGTTGGACGCCGGGACACCCGCACAGATACGCAGTATTTT. Amino acid sequence: CSVGRRDTRTDTQYF.

The V gene is TRBV7-8, the J gene TRBJ2-7; 12 nucleotides match TRBD2. CDR1 is SGHVS, CDR2 FQNEAQ, per germline. V shed 5 bases and J 7 bases; nucleotides not matched to a gene: 9. The CDR3 runs 15 residues. The DNA of the CDR3 is TGTGCCAGCAGCGCGGGACTAGCGGGTTTAGAAGAGCAGTACTTC. Translation gives CASSAGLAGLEEQYF.

This chain connects TRBV5-4 to TRBJ2-1; D is perhaps TRBD2 (5 bases). The CDR3 covers 15 residues. V dropped 1 base and J dropped 1 base, with 9 bases sitting between them. Germline V CDR1 and CDR2: SGHNT, YYREEE (reference sequence). The CDR3 loop reads CASSLRGGSYNEQFF. Written as DNA, the CDR3 is TGTGCCAGCAGCTTGCGGGGTGGTTCCTACAATGAGCAGTTCTTC.

This chain joins TRBV25-1 and TRBJ2-3; 10 bases map to TRBD2. Germline assignment: CDR1 MGHDK and CDR2 SYGVNS. The CDR3 runs to 16 residues. With V trimmed by 1 base and J by 4 bases, 5 bases remained unmatched. For the CDR3, the DNA is TGTGCCAGCAGTGAATTCAGCGGGAGGGAAGCAGATACGCAGTATTTT. This codes for CASSEFSGREADTQYF.

The V and J genes are TRBV21-1 and TRBJ2-2; the listed D gene, TRBD1, was not tested against the DNA. TRBV21-1 is an annotated pseudogene. This CDR3 is built from 18 residues. The CDR3 bases are TGTGCCAGCAGCCCTCGATCAGGGCAGGGCCGCGGCACCGGGGAGCTGTTTTTT. Protein product: CASSPRSGQGRGTGELFF.

The chain links TRBV7-8 to TRBJ2-7; D is unclear. V was trimmed by 5 bases and J by 2 bases, leaving 13 bases between them. This CDR3 region has 14 residues. Germline V lookup: CDR1 SGHVS, CDR2 FQNEAQ. CDR3 DNA: TGTGCCAGCAGCCTACAGACCTACGCCTACGAGCAGTACTTC. Translation: CASSLQTYAYEQYF.

DNA of the CDR3: TGTGCCGGTCAAACTGGGGGGGCAGATACGCAGTATTTT. As protein: CAGQTGGADTQYF. The chain recombines TRBV27 with TRBJ2-3; TRBD2 matches at 7 bases. Germline V gene lookup returns CDR1 MNHEY and CDR2 SMNVEV (reference sequence). J gave up 4 bases and V 11 bases, and 9 bases lay outside the gene matches. CDR3 length: 13 amino acids.

The gene calls are TRBV29-1 and TRBJ1-1; D is undetermined. The germline V gene has CDR1 SQVTM and CDR2 ANQGSEA. The CDR3 is 13 amino acids. V was trimmed by 7 bases and J by 0 bases, leaving 12 bases between them. CDR3 loop: CSAHRDLNTEAFF. The CDR3 DNA sequence: TGCAGCGCCCACAGAGATTTGAACACTGAAGCTTTCTTT. Based on the CDR3 plus reference TRBV29-1 and TRBJ1-1, the full variable domain is SAVISQKPSRDICQRGTSLTIQCQVDSQVTMMFWYRQQPGQSLTLIATANQGSEATYESGFVIDKFPISRPNLTFSTLTVSNMSPEDSSIYLCSAHRDLNTEAFFGQGTRLTVV.

This clone has only a few counts. V is TRBV25-1 and J is TRBJ1-2; 7 bases fit TRBD1. Germline V gene sequence: CDR1 MGHDK, CDR2 SYGVNS. The CDR3 covers 12 residues. The V segment lost 4 bases and the J segment 10 bases; nucleotides outside the gene matches: 6. Here the CDR3 reads CASSAQGVIYTF. The CDR3 bases are TGTGCCAGCAGTGCGCAGGGGGTGATCTACACCTTC.

V usage is TRBV2 and J usage is TRBJ1-4; 8 positions match TRBD1. Germline CDR1 SNHLY, CDR2 FYNNEI. The CDR3 is made up of 13 amino acids. The V segment lost 5 bases and the J segment 8 bases; nucleotides outside the gene matches: 4. CDR3 region: CASSWTGTEKLFF. The DNA for the CDR3 is TGTGCCAGCAGTTGGACAGGGACAGAAAAACTGTTTTTT.

The genes are TRBV5-1 and TRBJ2-5; 7 bases line up with TRBD1. Germline V gene sequence: CDR1 SGHRS, CDR2 YFSETQ. The CDR3 loop spans 13 amino acids. Unmatched junction bases numbered 5, after V lost 4 bases and J lost 5 bases. CDR3 sequence reads: CASSTGTEETQYF. The CDR3 DNA reads as TGCGCCAGCAGCACGGGGACAGAGGAGACCCAGTACTTC.

J is TRBJ2-5 and V is TRBV9; D uncertain. The CDR3 consists of 14 residues. Per germline, CDR1 SGDLS and CDR2 YYNGEE. The ends were cut back, 0 bases at V and 2 bases at J, with 8 bases in the middle. The CDR3 DNA follows: TGTGCCAGCAGCGTAGCAGGTAGACAAGAGACCCAGTACTTC. Amino acid sequence: CASSVAGRQETQYF.

V gene TRBV6-4 combines with J gene TRBJ1-3, with D unclear. The CDR3 is made up of 14 amino acids. V gave up 4 bases and J gave up 3 bases, with 10 bases separating them. CDR1 is MRHNA, CDR2 SNTAGT, per germline. The chain's CDR3 is CASSGQAVGNTIYF. In DNA form, the CDR3 reads TGTGCCAGCAGTGGGCAGGCCGTTGGAAACACCATATATTTT.

The chain couples TRBV7-3 to TRBJ1-3, with 9 bases identical to TRBD1. This CDR3 is 15 amino acids long. The germline CDR1 and CDR2 sequences are SGHTA and FQGTGA. V lost 10 bases and J lost 2; bases outside the gene matches: 9. The DNA of the CDR3 is TGTGCCATCGCACCCGGGACAGGGACTGGAAACACCATATATTTT. Amino acids: CAIAPGTGTGNTIYF.

The chain carries TRBV19 and TRBJ1-1; 7 positions match TRBD1. Looked up from germline, CDR1 is LNHDA and CDR2 is SQIVND (reference sequence). V lost 4 bases, J lost 4 bases, and 3 bases stayed unmatched. The CDR3 length is 13 residues. The CDR3 bases are TGTGCCAGTAGTACGCAGGGGGGCACTGAAGCTTTCTTT. Its translation is CASSTQGGTEAFF.

The CDR3 spells CASSRTGASTDTQYF. The CDR3 nucleotides are TGTGCCAGCAGCCGAACAGGGGCGAGCACAGATACGCAGTATTTT. V gene TRBV4-2 combines with J gene TRBJ2-3; 7 bases fit TRBD1. The CDR3 is made up of 15 amino acids. Germline V lookup: CDR1 LGHNA, CDR2 YNFKEQ. V trimming: 4 bases; J trimming: 0 bases; junction bases outside the gene matches: 4.

This clone was detected only a few times. The gene calls are TRBV5-1 and TRBJ1-4; 8 bases line up with TRBD1. Trimming cost V 3 bases and J 4 bases; bases outside gene matches: 5. CDR1 is SGHRS and CDR2 is YFSETQ in the germline V gene. The CDR3 spans 15 residues. The CDR3 spells CASSSTGVSNEKLFF. CDR3 in DNA: TGCGCCAGCAGCTCGACAGGGGTTAGTAATGAAAAACTGTTTTTT. The full variable domain, in which reference TRBV5-1 and TRBJ1-4 provide the parts outside the CDR3, is KAGVTQTPRYLIKTRGQQVTLSCSPISGHRSVSWYQQTPGQGLQFLFEYFSETQRNKGNFPGRFSGRQFSNSRSEMNVSTLELGDSALYLCASSSTGVSNEKLFFGSGTQLSVL.

J is TRBJ1-5 and V is TRBV6-5; D is undetermined. This CDR3 region has 15 residues. V was clipped by 6 bases and J by 0 bases, with 12 bases between them. In germline, CDR1 is MNHEY, CDR2 SVGAGI. The CDR3 spells CASRETGYSNQPQHF. For the CDR3, the DNA is TGTGCCAGCAGAGAGACGGGATATAGCAATCAGCCCCAGCATTTT.

This clone was detected only a few times. The rearrangement uses TRBV6-6 and TRBJ2-2; 8 nucleotides align to TRBD1. Germline assignment: CDR1 MNHNY and CDR2 SVGAGI (reference sequence). CDR3 size: 16 residues. V trimming: 2 bases; J trimming: 4 bases; junction bases outside the gene matches: 6. This CDR3 is CASSYPNRGFTGELFF. The CDR3 DNA sequence: TGTGCCAGCAGTTACCCCAACAGGGGGTTCACCGGGGAGCTGTTTTTT.

The rearrangement joins TRBV2 to TRBJ1-2; D call uncertain. In germline, CDR1 is SNHLY, CDR2 FYNNEI. This CDR3 is 13 amino acids long. V was shortened by 6 bases and J by 2 bases, with 10 bases between the two germline ends. This CDR3 reads CASSETENYGYTF. The CDR3 DNA reads as TGTGCCAGCAGCGAGACTGAGAACTATGGCTACACCTTC.

This clone was counted only a few times. The chain joins TRBV5-6 to TRBJ1-5; D is ambiguous. Germline values: CDR1 SGHDT, CDR2 YYEEEE. The CDR3 contains 14 residues. Trimming shortened V by 4 bases and J by 5 bases, and 13 bases separated the two germline ends. CDR3 nucleotide sequence: TGTGCCAGCAGCAGAGGAGGGAGCTATCAGCCCCAGCATTTT. This encodes CASSRGGSYQPQHF.